This T cell receptor beta chain was captured by sequencing in a study of blood T cell repertoires in COVID-19. The data were produced by immunoSEQ multiplex PCR, yet TCRdb's version contains in-frame clones alone and is incomplete. The data show under 250,000 clones, 70% to 90% seen once. Cohort 3 donors counted as recovered after two negative PCRs, clearance, or resolved symptoms. CDR1 is SGHTA, CDR2 FQGNSA, per germline. CDR3 size: 13 residues. V shed 2 bases and J shed 7 bases, with 8 bases lying between them. This receptor was taken from a man aged 30 to 45 who had recovered from COVID-19. Input material: PBMCs or T cells enriched from blood (not recorded which). The chain recombines TRBV7-2 with TRBJ1-4, with D perhaps TRBD1 (5 bases). The CDR3 DNA follows: TGTGCCAGCAGCTTACAGGGTCGTGAAAAACTGTTTTTT. This gives the protein CASSLQGREKLFF.